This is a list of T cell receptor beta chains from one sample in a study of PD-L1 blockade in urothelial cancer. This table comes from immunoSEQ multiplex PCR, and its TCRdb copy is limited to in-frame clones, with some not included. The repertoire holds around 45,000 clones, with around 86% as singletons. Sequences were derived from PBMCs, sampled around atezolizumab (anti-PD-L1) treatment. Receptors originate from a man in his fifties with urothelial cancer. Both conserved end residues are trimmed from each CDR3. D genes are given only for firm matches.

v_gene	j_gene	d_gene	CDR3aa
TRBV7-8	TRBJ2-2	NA	ASSLVQGLYTGELF
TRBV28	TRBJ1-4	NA	ASSSQGRGEKLF
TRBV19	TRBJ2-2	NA	ASTNGGARTGELF
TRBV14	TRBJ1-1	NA	ASSQVASPKLF
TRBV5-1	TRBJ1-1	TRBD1	ASSTGQVPNTEAF
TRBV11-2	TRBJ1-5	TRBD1	ASSLGQGSNQPQH
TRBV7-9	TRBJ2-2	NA	ASSVVDGDAGELF
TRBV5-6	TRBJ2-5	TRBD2	ASSRFMGGKETQY
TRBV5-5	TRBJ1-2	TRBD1	ASRTGQRNYGYT
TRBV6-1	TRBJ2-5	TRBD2	ASISGLAEQETQY
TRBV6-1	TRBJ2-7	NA	ASSGTYGTYEQY
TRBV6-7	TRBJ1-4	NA	ASSYHRVDEKLF
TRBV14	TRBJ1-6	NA	ASSQLGTDSPLH
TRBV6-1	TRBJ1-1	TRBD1	ASSSEPGGSTEAF
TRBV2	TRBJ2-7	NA	ASRISGLRVYEQY
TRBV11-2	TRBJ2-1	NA	ASSFQGQGEQF
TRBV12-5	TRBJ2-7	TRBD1	ASGQSIGQGSF
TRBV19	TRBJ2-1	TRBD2	ASSSGRVLNEQF
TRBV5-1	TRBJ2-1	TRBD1	ASSTSTGTGHNEQF
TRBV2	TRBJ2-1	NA	ASGTNRGGIYNEQF
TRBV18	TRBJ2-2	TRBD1	ASSASQGASTGELF
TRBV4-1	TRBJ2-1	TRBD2	ASSQVSTSVV
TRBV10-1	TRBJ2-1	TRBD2	ASSGVAGVSYNEQF
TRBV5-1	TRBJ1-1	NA	ASSLAELSFAEAF
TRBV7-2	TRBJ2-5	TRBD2	ASSFSGGGGVTQY
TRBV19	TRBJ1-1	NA	ASSMKGDTEAF
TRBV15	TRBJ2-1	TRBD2	ATSRGGTTRYNEQF
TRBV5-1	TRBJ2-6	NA	ASSLVLGGANVLT
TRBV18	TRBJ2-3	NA	ASSPVGAGTDTQY
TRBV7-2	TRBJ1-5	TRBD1	ASSQGQANQPQH
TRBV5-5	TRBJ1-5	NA	ASSGDRYNQPQH
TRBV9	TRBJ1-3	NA	ASSVAQDSGNTIY
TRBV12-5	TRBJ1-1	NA	ASGLTPYRILTEAF
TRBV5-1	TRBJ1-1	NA	ASSDLVENTEAF
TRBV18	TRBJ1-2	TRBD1	ASSPPGQGLDLGGYT
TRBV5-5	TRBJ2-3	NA	ASSQTGPYPDTQY
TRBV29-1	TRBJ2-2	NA	SVKTVEAGELF
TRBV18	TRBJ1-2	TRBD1	ASSGTAYGYT
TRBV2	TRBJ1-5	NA	ASSGSGNSNQPQH
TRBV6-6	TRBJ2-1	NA	ASSYSAFEQF
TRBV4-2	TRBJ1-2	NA	ASSQAGEGDYGYT
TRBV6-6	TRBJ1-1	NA	ASSSAGFSTEAF
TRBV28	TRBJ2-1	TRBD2	ASSLGGLAGDPYNEQF
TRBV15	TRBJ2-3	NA	ATSRASGSTDTQY
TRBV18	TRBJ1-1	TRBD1	ASSPGQGTEAF
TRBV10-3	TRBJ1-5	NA	AISPTREQPQH
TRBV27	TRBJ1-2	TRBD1	ASRLGQHHGYT
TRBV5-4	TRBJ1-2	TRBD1	ASSDRWTGLSSNYGYT
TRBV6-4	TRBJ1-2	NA	ASSEGQGAGYYGYT
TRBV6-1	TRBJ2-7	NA	ASSEISYGAAPSYEQY
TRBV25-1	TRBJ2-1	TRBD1	ASRGGRGRMDEQF
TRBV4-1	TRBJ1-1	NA	ASSQEEGYTEAF
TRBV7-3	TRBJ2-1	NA	ASSLGGGYNEQF
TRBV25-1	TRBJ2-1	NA	ASSERQYNEQF